What follows are 9 T cell receptor beta chains derived from one specimen sequenced in a study of shared clonotypes between healthy human individuals (TCRdb year 2020). Receptor libraries were prepared by the immunoSEQ multiplex PCR assay. Not all clones reach the TCRdb copy of this immuneACCESS table, which keeps in-frame sequences only. Checked studies attribute under half of the gap to unresolved V genes and leave the rest unexplained. In this sample the table shows about 2.3 million clones, roughly 92% of which occur a single time. The top ten hold 0.37% of the sample. Sequencing was carried out using naive CD4+ T cells from PBMCs. In light of the paper, this sample's cell subset or site label describes: CD45RA+ positively selected. These receptors were taken from a man aged 18 to 29 in good health. Some clones in this sample may be carry-over from other donors' samples.

This clone has only a few counts. The J gene is TRBJ2-2, the V gene TRBV30; D unclear. CDR3 length: 11 amino acids. Trimming pared 2 bases from V and 3 bases from J, leaving 1 base between. CDR1 and CDR2 (germline): GTSNPN, SVGIG (reference sequence). Here the CDR3 reads CAWSYTGELFF. The CDR3 coding sequence is TGTGCCTGGAGTTACACCGGGGAGCTGTTTTTT.

The chain combines TRBV28 with TRBJ1-2, with a weak D call TRBD1 (5 bases). The V and J ends lost 7 bases and 8 bases respectively, with 17 bases between them. The length of the CDR3 is 13 residues. Germline CDR1 reads MDHEN; CDR2 reads SYDVKM. CDR3 in amino acids: CASTYRSDWGYTF. DNA of the CDR3: TGTGCCAGCACATACAGGAGCGACTGGGGCTACACCTTC.

The rearrangement links TRBV5-1 to TRBJ2-5; the D gene is possibly TRBD2 (6 bases). The V and J ends lost 4 bases and 3 bases respectively, with 16 bases between them. The length of the CDR3 is 15 residues. Germline CDR1 and CDR2: SGHRS and YFSETQ. CDR3 loop: CASSLIDTSKETQYF. The CDR3, as DNA: TGCGCCAGCAGCCTCATCGATACTAGCAAAGAGACCCAGTACTTC.

The chain is built from TRBV14 and TRBJ2-7; 8 nucleotides match TRBD1. V trimming: 4 bases; J trimming: 6 bases; junction bases outside the gene matches: 8. This CDR3 spans 14 amino acids. CDR1 is SGHDN and CDR2 is FVKESK in the germline V gene. CDR3 DNA sequence: TGTGCCAGCAGCCCGACAGGGGTCATTCGCGAGCAGTACTTC. Translated, it gives CASSPTGVIREQYF.

The chain recombines TRBV7-3 with TRBJ2-1; D unclear. V lost 5 bases to trimming and J lost 5 bases, with 16 bases between them. Germline V CDR1 and CDR2: SGHTA, FQGTGA. This CDR3 contains 15 residues. CDR3 coding DNA: TGTGCCAGCAGCCCAAGCCCCACCGCCGACAATGAGCAGTTCTTC. Translating gives CASSPSPTADNEQFF.

This clone has just a few counts. This chain joins TRBV6-1 and TRBJ2-7; D call uncertain. CDR1 is MNHNS and CDR2 is SASEGT in the germline V gene. CDR3 length: 13 residues. The germline V and J ends were trimmed by 5 bases and 3 bases, with 11 bases remaining between them. CDR3 sequence (DNA): TGTGCCAGCAGTTCGTCAAGAGGCTACGAGCAGTACTTC. It is translated as CASSSSRGYEQYF.

The chain employs TRBV7-9 and TRBJ2-7; D tentatively reads TRBD1 or TRBD2 (5 bases each). V lost 4 bases and J lost 6, with 7 bases in between. This CDR3 has 11 residues. Germline CDR1 SEHNR, CDR2 FQNEAQ (reference sequence). This chain's CDR3 is CASSSGPEQYF. In DNA form, the CDR3 reads TGTGCCAGCAGCTCGGGGCCCGAGCAGTACTTC.

The chain couples TRBV4-2 to TRBJ2-3; perhaps D is TRBD1 or TRBD2 (5 bases each). The CDR3 totals 16 residues. V was pared by 4 bases and J by 6 bases, with 20 bases between. Germline V gives CDR1 LGHNA, CDR2 YNFKEQ. The CDR3 sequence: CASSRVRFTEGDTQYF. CDR3 bases: TGTGCCAGCAGCCGGGTAAGGTTTACTGAGGGGGATACGCAGTATTTT.

The chain is built from TRBV5-1 and TRBJ2-6; D may be TRBD2 (5 bases). Trimming took off 2 bases at V and 10 bases at J, with 13 bases between the two ends. Germline loops: CDR1 SGHRS, CDR2 YFSETQ. This CDR3 region has 14 residues. The CDR3 DNA reads TGCGCCAGCAGCTTAGAGGGCTCACAAAACGTCCTGACTTTC. Encoded protein: CASSLEGSQNVLTF.